Included here is one T cell receptor beta chain sequence, with context. This sample was taken from a study of T cells expressing NK-cell markers. Study-wide background: Repertoire data for TCR beta were derived from sorted T cells (CD3+CD56+NKG2C+, CD3+CD56+NKG2C- and CD3+CD56-NKG2C+).

CDR1 is SGHVS and CDR2 is FQNEAQ in the germline V gene. This CDR3 is built from 13 residues. TCRdb re-called the 5' RACE reads and shows each CDR3 protein once, DNA omitted. The listing contains some 390,000 distinct CDR3 sequences. Material for sequencing was blood T cells: a sorted CD56 or NKG2C T cell subset, CD4+ or CD8+ T cells, or bulk PBMC T cells (not recorded which). This receptor was taken from a woman aged 45-59 years in good health. This chain uses TRBV7-8 with TRBJ2-1; the D gene TCRdb calls, TRBD1, cannot be checked with no DNA. The CDR3 protein is CASSYRVDNEQFF.